The 8 T cell receptor beta chains below were found in one sample sequenced in a study of tumor-infiltrating lymphocytes in primary liver carcinoma. The input was 450 to 500 ng total RNA; TCR beta cDNA was made from it with a constant-region primer. Construction of TCR beta libraries relied on three successive nested multiplex PCR rounds employing slightly modified ARM-PCR. For 10 cycles apiece, the opening two PCR rounds ran with TRBV1-TRBV30 forward primers and a C-beta reverse primer. TCRdb re-analysed the multiplex PCR reads in MiXCR, keeping a single row per CDR3 protein. The table shows 300,000 to 400,000 distinct CDR3 sequences, with around 60% occurring only once. Researchers drew blood RNA from unsorted whole blood and extracted germline DNA as well. Sequenced: peripheral blood. The source is a man aged 35 to 55 with primary liver carcinoma and hepatitis B virus infection.

V is TRBV11-2 and J is TRBJ1-2; weak D call: TRBD1 (6 bases). V lost 2 bases to trimming and J lost 4 bases, with 20 bases between them. The CDR3 contains 17 residues. Germline CDR1 reads SGHAT; CDR2 reads FQNNGV. CDR3 DNA: TGTGCCAGCAGCTTACCTGGGACAAGGGGCTCAGTCTATGGCTACACCTTC. Amino acids: CASSLPGTRGSVYGYTF.

On this clonotype itself: The junction differs from germline at one of its ends, possibly a read error. This chain uses TRBV24-1 with TRBJ2-7; D possibly corresponds to TRBD2 (5 bases). The length of the CDR3 is 16 residues. CDR1 is KGHDR and CDR2 is SFDVKD in the germline V gene. The CDR3 sequence: CPTSDQVGVFPSEQYF. In DNA form, the CDR3 reads TGTCCCACCAGTGACCAAGTCGGGGTATTCCCCTCCGAGCAGTACTTC.

This clonotype was counted at least ten times. The CDR3 is CASSLAEAGIHEQYF. The CDR3 DNA reads TGTGCCAGCAGCTTAGCTGAGGCCGGAATACACGAGCAGTACTTC. This chain uses TRBV11-3 with TRBJ2-7; D uncertain. CDR3 length: 15 amino acids. Germline V gene sequence: CDR1 SGHNT, CDR2 YENEEA. Trimming shortened V by 1 base and J by 5 bases, and 15 bases separated the two germline ends.

Worth noting for this clonotype: The junction differs from germline at one of its ends, possibly a read error. The V gene is TRBV11-2, the J gene TRBJ2-1; a possible D gene is TRBD2 (6 bases). CDR3 length: 19 amino acids. The germline gives CDR1 SGHAT, CDR2 FQNNGV. CDR3 DNA sequence: TGTGCCAGCAGCAACCTTCCCGTAGTCCGGGACTCGAGATACAAAGAGCAGTTCTTC. Its protein product is CASSNLPVVRDSRYKEQFF.

The CDR3 is CASRFQGSETQYF. The CDR3 DNA reads TGTGCCAGCAGGTTTCAAGGTAGTGAGACCCAGTACTTC. V and J are TRBV11-2 and TRBJ2-5; D remains ambiguous. The V end was cut by 6 bases, the J end by 5 bases, with 13 bases between. This CDR3 region has 13 residues. Germline V gene lookup returns CDR1 SGHAT and CDR2 FQNNGV.

On this clonotype itself: This may be a read error, as it is one base from a much larger clone. The gene calls are TRBV5-1 and TRBJ2-7; 7 bases map to TRBD1. Germline CDR1 and CDR2: SGHRS and YFSETQ. J gave up 3 bases and V 1 base, and 7 bases lay outside the gene matches. This CDR3 comprises 15 residues. The CDR3 coding sequence is TGCGCCAGCAGCTTGACAGGGGCTGGGAGCTACGAGCAGTACTTC. Translation: CASSLTGAGSYEQYF.

The count of this clonotype is one. The CDR3 region is CATSDPGRTGSYEQYF. For the CDR3, the DNA is TGTGCCACCAGTGACCCCGGTCGGACAGGATCCTACGAGCAGTACTTC. The V gene is TRBV24-1, the J gene TRBJ2-7; TRBD1 agrees at 7 bases. Germline values: CDR1 KGHDR, CDR2 SFDVKD. The junction had 9 bases not matched to a gene; V was cut back by 4 bases and J by 1 base. The CDR3 consists of 16 residues.

This chain joins TRBV11-2 and TRBJ2-7; TRBD2 might be the D (6 bases). This CDR3 region has 16 residues. The germline CDR1 and CDR2 sequences are SGHAT and FQNNGV. CDR3: CAGSLSVEGDSYEQYF. The CDR3 DNA follows: TGTGCAGGCAGCTTAAGTGTGGAGGGTGACTCCTACGAGCAGTACTTC.